Each of the 15 T cell receptor beta chains below was sequenced from the same sample in a study of blood T cell repertoires in COVID-19. The assay was immunoSEQ multiplex PCR, and TCRdb's table has in-frame clones only and misses some. The sample yields 190,000 or so clones, about nine tenths seen once. Sequenced input: PBMCs or T cells enriched from blood (not recorded which). These receptors were obtained from a man aged 18-30 years with acute COVID-19.

The rearrangement joins TRBV7-3 to TRBJ2-3, with 8 bases matching TRBD1. The CDR3 has 15 residues. V lost 1 base to trimming and J lost 1 base; unmatched junction nucleotides: 1. CDR1 is SGHTA and CDR2 is FQGTGA in the germline V gene. CDR3 bases: TGTGCCAGCAGCTTAAGGGGACAGGGCACAGATACGCAGTATTTT. Translated: CASSLRGQGTDTQYF.

The chain links TRBV27 to TRBJ1-5, with 11 bases identical to TRBD1. The CDR3 contains 14 residues. V shed 8 bases and J 5 bases; nucleotides not matched to a gene: 5. The germline CDR1 and CDR2 sequences are MNHEY and SMNVEV (reference sequence). CDR3 DNA sequence: TGTGCCAGCGGGGACAGGGGGGAGGATCAGCCCCAGCATTTT. Translated, it gives CASGDRGEDQPQHF.

V and J are TRBV30 and TRBJ1-1; TRBD1 might be the D (5 bases). CDR1 and CDR2 (germline): GTSNPN, SVGIG (reference sequence). Trimming stripped 5 bases from V and 1 base from J, with 11 bases between. This CDR3 has 13 residues. DNA of the CDR3: TGTGCCTGGTCCTACGACAGGAACACTGAAGCTTTCTTT. Amino acid sequence: CAWSYDRNTEAFF. The whole variable domain, remainder taken from reference TRBV30 and TRBJ1-1, is SQTIHQWPATLVQPVGSPLSLECTVEGTSNPNLYWYRQAAGRGLQLLFYSVGIGQISSEVPQNLSASRPQDRQFILSSKKLLLSDSGFYLCAWSYDRNTEAFFGQGTRLTVV.

The genes are TRBV23-1 and TRBJ1-3; D ambiguous. TRBV23-1 is placed among ORFs of uncertain function. The ends were cut back, 4 bases at V and 4 bases at J, with 11 bases in the middle. CDR3 length equals 14 residues. CDR3 residues: CASSPGPTGNTIYF. The CDR3 DNA follows: TGCGCCAGCAGTCCAGGTCCTACGGGAAACACCATATATTTT.

This clone was seen once. The chain combines TRBV3-1 (or the pseudogene TRBV3-2) with TRBJ2-7; the match to TRBD2 covers 7 bases. There are 14 residues in the CDR3. V trimming: 4 bases; J trimming: 5 bases; junction bases outside the gene matches: 8. Germline V gene sequence: CDR1 LGHDT, CDR2 YNNKEL (reference sequence). The CDR3 loop reads CASSRSTSSNEQYF. The CDR3 coding sequence is TGTGCCAGCAGCCGATCGACTAGCTCGAACGAGCAGTACTTC.

The V call is TRBV24-1, the J call TRBJ2-1; D gene unclear. The CDR3 has 15 amino acids. Trimming shortened V by 3 bases and J by 8 bases, and 16 bases separated the two germline ends. Germline V gene lookup returns CDR1 KGHDR and CDR2 SFDVKD. The CDR3 DNA is TGTGCCACCAGTGATCACTCGGAGTTTAATTATGAGCAGTTCTTC. Amino acid sequence: CATSDHSEFNYEQFF.

The V call is TRBV10-1, the J call TRBJ2-3; 11 positions match TRBD2. CDR3 length: 18 amino acids. Germline values: CDR1 WNHNN, CDR2 SYGVQD (reference sequence). V lost 3 bases, J lost 2 bases, and 10 bases stayed unmatched. The CDR3 DNA reads TGCGCCAGCAGTGATTCCCGGGGACTAGCGGAACTCACAGATACGCAGTATTTT. Residues: CASSDSRGLAELTDTQYF.

The gene calls are TRBV7-6 and TRBJ2-7; a possible D gene is TRBD2 (6 bases). Trimming removed 1 base from V and 0 bases from J, with 13 bases in between. The germline CDR1 and CDR2 sequences are SGHVS and FNYEAQ. The CDR3 covers 16 residues. The CDR3 DNA follows: TGTGCCAGCAGCTTAGGACTAGTTGGTTCCTCCTACGAGCAGTACTTC. Protein: CASSLGLVGSSYEQYF.

J is TRBJ1-1 and V is TRBV24-1; tentatively, D is TRBD1 (6 bases). Deletions cut 5 bases from V and 1 base from J, with 7 bases between. The CDR3 runs to 13 residues. Germline V CDR1 and CDR2: KGHDR, SFDVKD. In DNA, the CDR3 is TGTGCCACCAGTGGGGGGCAGAACACTGAAGCTTTCTTT. This gives the protein CATSGGQNTEAFF.

In its sample, this clone was seen a few times. The chain uses TRBV2 and TRBJ1-5; D call uncertain. The CDR3 sequence is 14 residues long. The germline CDR1 and CDR2 sequences are SNHLY and FYNNEI. Trimming took off 7 bases at V and 7 bases at J, with 17 bases between the two ends. The chain's CDR3 is CASNEQGTGQPQHF. CDR3 bases: TGTGCCAGCAACGAACAAGGAACGGGGCAGCCCCAGCATTTT. The full variable domain, its missing parts supplied by reference TRBV2 and TRBJ1-5, is EPEVTQTPSHQVTQMGQEVILRCVPISNHLYFYWYRQILGQKVEFLVSFYNNEISEKSEIFDDQFSVERPDGSNFTLKIRSTKLEDSAMYFCASNEQGTGQPQHFGDGTRLSIL.

The chain is built from TRBV5-6 and TRBJ2-3; TRBD2 matches 8 bases. CDR3 length: 15 residues. The trim removed 1 base at V and 3 bases at J, leaving 4 bases unmatched. Germline V gene sequence: CDR1 SGHDT, CDR2 YYEEEE. The CDR3 protein is CASSLWGLGTDTQYF. The CDR3 bases are TGTGCCAGCAGCTTGTGGGGACTAGGAACAGATACGCAGTATTTT.

V is TRBV10-3 and J is TRBJ2-5, with 11 bases matching TRBD2. Germline loops: CDR1 ENHRY, CDR2 SYGVKD. The CDR3 is 13 amino acids. The J segment lost 3 bases and the V segment lost 6 bases, leaving 0 bases of the junction unmatched. The DNA of the CDR3 is TGTGCCATCAGGGGACTAGCGGAAGAGACCCAGTACTTC. Its translation is CAIRGLAEETQYF.

The genes are TRBV19 and TRBJ2-7; D might be TRBD2 (5 bases). Between the trimmed V and J ends, which lost 2 bases and 2 bases, there was a span of 16 bases. This CDR3 region has 16 residues. Germline CDR1 is LNHDA and CDR2 is SQIVND (reference sequence). The CDR3 protein is CASSIKGAELPYEQYF. DNA of the CDR3: TGTGCCAGTAGTATAAAGGGAGCGGAACTCCCCTACGAGCAGTACTTC.

This clone has a handful of counts. The chain is built from TRBV7-9 and TRBJ1-5, with a tentative D call TRBD1 (5 bases). The CDR3 is 15 amino acids. Germline V lookup: CDR1 SEHNR, CDR2 FQNEAQ (reference sequence). Trimming removed 5 bases at V and 2 bases at J, with 13 bases between. The CDR3 reads CASSHTGGGNQPQHF. DNA of the CDR3: TGTGCCAGCAGCCATACGGGAGGGGGCAATCAGCCCCAGCATTTT.

This clone was observed once. V is TRBV9 and J is TRBJ1-2, with D hard to call. This CDR3 comprises 14 residues. Trimming shortened V by 0 bases and J by 8 bases, and 14 bases separated the two germline ends. Germline V CDR1 and CDR2: SGDLS, YYNGEE. CDR3 amino acids: CASSVDSAGVGYTF. CDR3 in DNA: TGTGCCAGCAGCGTAGACTCCGCCGGGGTAGGCTACACCTTC. Full variable domain (rest looked up from reference TRBV9 and TRBJ1-2): DSGVTQTPKHLITATGQRVTLRCSPRSGDLSVYWYQQSLDQGLQFLIQYYNGEERAKGNILERFSAQQFPDLHSELNLSSLELGDSALYFCASSVDSAGVGYTFGSGTRLTVV.